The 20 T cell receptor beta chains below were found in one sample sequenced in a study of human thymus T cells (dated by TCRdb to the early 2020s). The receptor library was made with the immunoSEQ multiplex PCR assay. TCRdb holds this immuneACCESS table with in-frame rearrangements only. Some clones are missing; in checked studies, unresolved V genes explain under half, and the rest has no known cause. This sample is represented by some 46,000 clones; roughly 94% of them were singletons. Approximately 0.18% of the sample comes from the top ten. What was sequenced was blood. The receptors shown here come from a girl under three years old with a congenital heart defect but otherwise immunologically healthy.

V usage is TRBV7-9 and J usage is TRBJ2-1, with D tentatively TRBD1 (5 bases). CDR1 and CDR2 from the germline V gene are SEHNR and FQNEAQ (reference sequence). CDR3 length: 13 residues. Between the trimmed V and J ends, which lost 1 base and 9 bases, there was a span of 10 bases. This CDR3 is CASSLEGITEQFF. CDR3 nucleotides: TGTGCCAGCAGCTTAGAGGGGATAACTGAGCAGTTCTTC.

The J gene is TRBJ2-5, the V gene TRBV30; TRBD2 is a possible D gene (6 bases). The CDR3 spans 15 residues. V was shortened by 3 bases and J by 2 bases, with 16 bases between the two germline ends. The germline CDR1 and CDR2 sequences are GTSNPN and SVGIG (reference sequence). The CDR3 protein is CAWRRRVAPQETQYF. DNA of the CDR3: TGTGCCTGGAGGAGGAGGGTCGCACCACAAGAGACCCAGTACTTC.

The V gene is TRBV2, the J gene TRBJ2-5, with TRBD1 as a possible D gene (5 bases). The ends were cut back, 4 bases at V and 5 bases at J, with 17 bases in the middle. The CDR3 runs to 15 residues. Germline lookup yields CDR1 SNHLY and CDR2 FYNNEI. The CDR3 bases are TGTGCCAGCAGTGGGTACAGGTCCCGGACGGAGACCCAGTACTTC. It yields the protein CASSGYRSRTETQYF.

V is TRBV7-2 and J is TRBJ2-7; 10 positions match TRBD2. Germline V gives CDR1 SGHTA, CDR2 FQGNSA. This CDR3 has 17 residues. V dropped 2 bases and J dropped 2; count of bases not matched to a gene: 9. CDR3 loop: CASSLKPGLAVTYEQYF. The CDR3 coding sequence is TGTGCCAGCAGCTTAAAGCCCGGACTAGCGGTAACCTACGAGCAGTACTTC.

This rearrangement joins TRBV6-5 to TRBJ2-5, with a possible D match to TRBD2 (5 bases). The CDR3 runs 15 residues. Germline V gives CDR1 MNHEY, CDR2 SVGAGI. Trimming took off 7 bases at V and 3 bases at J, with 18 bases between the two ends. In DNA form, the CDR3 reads TGTGCCAGCACCTACTGGGCGCACGGGGAAGAGACCCAGTACTTC. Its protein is CASTYWAHGEETQYF.

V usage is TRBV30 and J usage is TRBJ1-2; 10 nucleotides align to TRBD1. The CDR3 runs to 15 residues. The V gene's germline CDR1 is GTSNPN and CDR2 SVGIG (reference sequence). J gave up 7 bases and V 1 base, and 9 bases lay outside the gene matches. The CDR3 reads CAWSAFWGTGVGYTF. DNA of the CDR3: TGTGCCTGGAGTGCTTTTTGGGGGACAGGGGTTGGCTACACCTTC.

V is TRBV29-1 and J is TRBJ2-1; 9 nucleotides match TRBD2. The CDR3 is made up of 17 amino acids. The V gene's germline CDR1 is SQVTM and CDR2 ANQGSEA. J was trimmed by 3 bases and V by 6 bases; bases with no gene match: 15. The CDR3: CSVAGIRSGSGYNEQFF. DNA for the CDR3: TGCAGCGTGGCCGGTATTCGTAGCGGGAGCGGCTACAATGAGCAGTTCTTC.

The CDR3 loop is CASSKQTGTGALANEKLFF. The DNA of the CDR3 is TGTGCCAGCAGCAAACAAACCGGGACAGGGGCATTGGCTAATGAAAAACTGTTTTTT. This chain joins TRBV9 and TRBJ1-4; 10 bases are shared with TRBD1. CDR1 SGDLS and CDR2 YYNGEE come from the germline V gene. With V trimmed by 4 bases and J by 3 bases, 15 bases remained unmatched. The CDR3 contains 19 residues.

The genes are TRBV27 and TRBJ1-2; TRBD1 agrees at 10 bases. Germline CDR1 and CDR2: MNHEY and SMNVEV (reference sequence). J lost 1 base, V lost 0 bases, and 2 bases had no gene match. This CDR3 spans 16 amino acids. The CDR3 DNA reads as TGTGCCAGCAGTTTATCACGGGACAGGGGTAACTATGGCTACACCTTC. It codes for CASSLSRDRGNYGYTF.

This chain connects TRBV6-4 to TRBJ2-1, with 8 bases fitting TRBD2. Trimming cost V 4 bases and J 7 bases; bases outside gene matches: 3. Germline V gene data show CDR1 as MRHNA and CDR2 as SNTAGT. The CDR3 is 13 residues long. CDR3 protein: CASSAGGGNEQFF. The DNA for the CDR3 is TGTGCCAGCAGTGCGGGAGGGGGGAATGAGCAGTTCTTC.

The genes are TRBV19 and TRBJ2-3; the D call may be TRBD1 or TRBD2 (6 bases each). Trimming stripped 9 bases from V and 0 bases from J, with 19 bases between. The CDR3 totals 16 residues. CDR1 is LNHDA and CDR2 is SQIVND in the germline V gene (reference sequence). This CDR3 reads CASRLRRGASTDTQYF. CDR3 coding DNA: TGTGCCAGCAGACTGCGAAGGGGGGCTAGCACAGATACGCAGTATTTT.

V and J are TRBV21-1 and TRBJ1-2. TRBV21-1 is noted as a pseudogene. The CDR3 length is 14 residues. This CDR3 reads CASSKEPANYGYTF. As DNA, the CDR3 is TGTGCCAGCAGCAAAGAGCCAGCTAACTATGGCTACACCTTC.

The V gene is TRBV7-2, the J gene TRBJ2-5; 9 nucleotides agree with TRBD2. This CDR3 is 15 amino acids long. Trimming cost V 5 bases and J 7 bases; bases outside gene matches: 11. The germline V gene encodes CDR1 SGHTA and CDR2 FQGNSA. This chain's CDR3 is CASSVGGLSGGTQYF. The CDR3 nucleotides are TGTGCCAGCAGCGTAGGAGGTCTTAGCGGGGGGACCCAGTACTTC.

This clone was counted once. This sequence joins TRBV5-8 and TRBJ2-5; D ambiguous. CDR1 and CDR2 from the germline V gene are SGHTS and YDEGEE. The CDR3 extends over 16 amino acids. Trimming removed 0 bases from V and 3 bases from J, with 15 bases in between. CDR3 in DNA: TGTGCCAGCAGCTTGGGGGTCGGTCGTGCGGAAGAGACCCAGTACTTC. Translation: CASSLGVGRAEETQYF.

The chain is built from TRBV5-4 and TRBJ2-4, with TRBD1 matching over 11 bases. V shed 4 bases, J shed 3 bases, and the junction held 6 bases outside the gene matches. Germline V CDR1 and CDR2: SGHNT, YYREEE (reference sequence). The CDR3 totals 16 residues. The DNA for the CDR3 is TGTGCCAGCAGCCTGGGGACAGGGGGGAACAAAAACATTCAGTACTTC. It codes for CASSLGTGGNKNIQYF.

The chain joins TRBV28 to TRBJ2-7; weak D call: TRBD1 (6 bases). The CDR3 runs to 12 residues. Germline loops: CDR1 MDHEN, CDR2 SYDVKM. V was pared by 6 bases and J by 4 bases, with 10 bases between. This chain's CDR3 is CASSLDSYEQYF. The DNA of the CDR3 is TGTGCCAGCAGCCTGGACAGTTACGAGCAGTACTTC.

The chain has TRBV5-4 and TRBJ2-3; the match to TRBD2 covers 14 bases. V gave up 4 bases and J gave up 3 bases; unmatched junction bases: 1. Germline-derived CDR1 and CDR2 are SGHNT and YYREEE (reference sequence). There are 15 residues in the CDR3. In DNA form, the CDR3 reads TGTGCCAGCAGCCGGACTAGCGGGAGGACAGATACGCAGTATTTT. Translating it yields CASSRTSGRTDTQYF.

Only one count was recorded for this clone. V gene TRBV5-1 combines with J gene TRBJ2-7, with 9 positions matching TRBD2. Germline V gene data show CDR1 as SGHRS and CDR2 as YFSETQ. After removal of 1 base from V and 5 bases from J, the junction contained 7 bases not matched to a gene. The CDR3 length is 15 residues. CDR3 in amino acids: CASSLLAGMQNEQYF. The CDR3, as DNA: TGCGCCAGCAGCTTGCTAGCGGGAATGCAAAACGAGCAGTACTTC.

The CDR3 DNA sequence: TGTGCCAGCTCACCCAGGGACATGAACACAGATACGCAGTATTTT. Its translation is CASSPRDMNTDTQYF. The chain has TRBV18 and TRBJ2-3; weak D call: TRBD1 (6 bases). The germline CDR1 and CDR2 sequences are KGHSH and LQKENI. V dropped 3 bases and J dropped 2 bases, with 12 bases sitting between them. CDR3 length: 15 residues.

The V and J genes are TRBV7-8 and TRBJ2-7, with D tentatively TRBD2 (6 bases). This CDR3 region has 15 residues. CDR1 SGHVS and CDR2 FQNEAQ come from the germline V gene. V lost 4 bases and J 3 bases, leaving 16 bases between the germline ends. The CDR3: CASSSSRRESYEQYF. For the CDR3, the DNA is TGTGCCAGCAGCTCGAGTCGACGGGAGAGCTACGAGCAGTACTTC.